The clone carrying this T cell receptor (beta chain) has at least ten counts. Unique molecular identifiers tagged individual cDNA molecules. Each CDR3 protein is one row after TCRdb ran MiXCR on the 5' RACE reads. The table includes 86,000 or so distinct CDR3 sequences, over 12% detected once. This sample was included in a study of early T cells in non-severe SARS-CoV-2 infection. The V gene lost 2 bases and the J gene lost 0 bases, with 17 bases spanning the gap. CDR1 and CDR2 (germline): SQVTM, ANQGSEA. The CDR3 is 17 residues long. V is TRBV29-1 and J is TRBJ2-4; a possible D gene is TRBD2 (5 bases). The receptor comes from an adult who was a healthcare worker with PCR-confirmed SARS-CoV-2 infection or an uninfected control (not recorded which). The sequenced sample consisted of whole blood. The DNA for the CDR3 is TGCAGCGTTGAATGGTTGGCCCCGGAGGTAGCCAAAAACATTCAGTACTTC. Translated: CSVEWLAPEVAKNIQYF.